Below, 17 T cell receptor beta chains from the same sample are listed, as sequenced in a study of T cells in Graves' hyperthyroidism and ophthalmopathy. The investigators amplified TCR beta CDR3 regions from RNA transcripts. First-round RT-PCR targeting the TCR CDR3 was performed with the HTBI primer set. In TCRdb, the multiplex PCR reads were re-called with MiXCR into one record per CDR3 protein. The sample comprises about 660,000 distinct CDR3 sequences, nearly 45% of which are singletons, and less than 8.5% rests with the top ten. Source material: peripheral blood or thyroid tissue (not recorded which). These receptors originate from an adult man with Graves' disease, either hyperthyroidism or ophthalmopathy (not recorded which).

This clonotype was counted ten times or more. This rearrangement joins TRBV5-8 to TRBJ2-7, with TRBD1 matching 7 bases. The ends lost 0 bases at V and 6 bases at J; junction bases unmatched: 3. The CDR3 loop spans 13 amino acids. Germline values: CDR1 SGHTS, CDR2 YDEGEE. The CDR3 reads CASSLGTGAEQYF. CDR3 sequence (DNA): TGTGCCAGCAGCTTGGGAACAGGGGCCGAGCAGTACTTC.

The chain combines TRBV25-1 with TRBJ2-7; the D is unclear. Trimming stripped 6 bases from V and 3 bases from J, with 15 bases between. In germline, CDR1 is MGHDK, CDR2 SYGVNS. CDR3 length: 14 residues. The CDR3 region has the DNA TGTGCCAGCAGCTTCAGCTTAGGGAACTACGAGCAGTACTTC. This gives the protein CASSFSLGNYEQYF.

In this sample, this clonotype turned up many times. J is TRBJ1-2 and V is TRBV7-8; D is possibly TRBD1 (5 bases). The CDR3 is 15 residues long. Germline-derived CDR1 and CDR2 are SGHVS and FQNEAQ. Trimming cost V 4 bases and J 6 bases, with 18 bases left between them. CDR3 coding DNA: TGTGCCAGCAGCTCACAAACCGGGGCGTTCAATGGCTACACCTTC. Translation: CASSSQTGAFNGYTF.

About this clonotype: A much larger clonotype is one base distant, so this may be a read error. V usage is TRBV7-2 and J usage is TRBJ1-2; 8 bases line up with TRBD1. This CDR3 comprises 14 residues. Germline V CDR1 and CDR2: SGHTA, FQGNSA. After removal of 5 bases from V and 2 bases from J, the junction contained 4 bases not matched to a gene. This CDR3 is CASSTGQANYGYTF. The CDR3 DNA follows: TGTGCCAGCAGCACGGGACAGGCCAACTATGGCTACACCTTC.

The chain combines TRBV7-6 with TRBJ1-1, with D tentatively TRBD1 (6 bases). Germline V gene lookup returns CDR1 SGHVS and CDR2 FNYEAQ. V was cut by 4 bases and J by 4 bases, with 13 bases left in between. CDR3 length: 14 amino acids. The CDR3 loop reads CASSYKGGTTEAFF. The CDR3 region has the DNA TGTGCCAGCAGCTATAAGGGGGGGACCACTGAAGCTTTCTTT.

With respect to this clonotype: Germline and junction disagree at one end, which may indicate a read error. The rearrangement uses TRBV9 and TRBJ1-1, with TRBD1 matching 7 bases. Per the germline V gene, CDR1 is SGDLS and CDR2 is YYNGEE. The CDR3 runs 15 residues. The CDR3 nucleotides are TGTGCCGGCAGCGTAGGGACGACAGGGTCAACTGAAGCTTTCTTT. Its protein is CAGSVGTTGSTEAFF.

This chain links TRBV4-1 with TRBJ1-4, with unresolved D. The CDR3 totals 14 residues. The V gene lost 1 base and the J gene lost 17 bases, with 20 bases spanning the gap. CDR1 and CDR2 (germline): MGHRA, YSYEKL. This CDR3 reads CASSQGVGMRWIFF. The CDR3 DNA reads as TGCGCCAGCAGCCAAGGTGTAGGGATGAGGTGGATTTTTTTT.

The chain combines TRBV20-1 with TRBJ2-7; D is possibly TRBD2 (5 bases). This CDR3 is built from 12 residues. CDR1 is DFQATT and CDR2 is SNEGSKA in the germline V gene (reference sequence). V was shortened by 2 bases and J by 3 bases, with 8 bases between the two germline ends. CDR3 sequence: CSARRDDYEQYF. The CDR3 bases are TGCAGTGCTAGACGGGATGACTACGAGCAGTACTTC.

The V gene is TRBV2, the J gene TRBJ1-5; 9 positions agree with TRBD1. The length of the CDR3 is 16 residues. CDR1 and CDR2 (germline): SNHLY, FYNNEI. After removal of 6 bases from V and 2 bases from J, the junction contained 8 bases not matched to a gene. As DNA, the CDR3 is TGTGCCAGCAGGACACAGGGGGCGCGGGGCAATCAGCCCCAGCATTTT. Protein: CASRTQGARGNQPQHF.

A word on this clonotype: A single base separates this from a much larger clone, so it may be a read error. The chain recombines TRBV2 with TRBJ2-6; the match to TRBD2 covers 10 bases. Unmatched junction bases numbered 10, after V lost 5 bases and J lost 0 bases. CDR1 is SNHLY, CDR2 FYNNEI, per germline. The length of the CDR3 is 19 residues. The CDR3 spells CASSRASGRAGSGANVLTF. In DNA, the CDR3 is TGTGCCAGCAGTCGGGCTAGCGGGAGAGCCGGCTCTGGGGCCAACGTCCTGACTTTC. The variable domain in full, completed from reference TRBV2 and TRBJ2-6, reads EPEVTQTPSHQVTQMGQEVILRCVPISNHLYFYWYRQILGQKVEFLVSFYNNEISEKSEIFDDQFSVERPDGSNFTLKIRSTKLEDSAMYFCASSRASGRAGSGANVLTFGAGSRLTVL.

A word on this clonotype: This may arise from a read error, as a much more abundant clone is one base away. The chain employs TRBV7-9 and TRBJ1-3, with D tentatively TRBD1 (5 bases). CDR1 is SEHNR, CDR2 FQNEAQ, per germline (reference sequence). V lost 5 bases to trimming and J lost 0 bases, with 11 bases between them. The CDR3 spans 15 residues. CDR3 nucleotides: TGTGCCAGCAGCATGGGACGGACCTCTGGAAACACCATATATTTT. Translated, it gives CASSMGRTSGNTIYF.

The CDR3 coding sequence is TGTGCCACCACTGTGGGGAACACTGAAGCTTTCTTT. Translation: CATTVGNTEAFF. The rearrangement joins TRBV24-1 to TRBJ1-1, with D unclear. Looked up from germline, CDR1 is KGHDR and CDR2 is SFDVKD. This CDR3 is 12 amino acids long. Trimming left V 8 bases short and J 1 base short, with 7 bases between.

This clonotype was seen ten or more times. This sequence joins TRBV29-1 and TRBJ1-1; D unclear. V lost 6 bases to trimming and J lost 0 bases, with 8 bases between them. Germline CDR1 and CDR2: SQVTM and ANQGSEA. This CDR3 contains 12 residues. The CDR3 loop reads CSVSRLNTEAFF. Here the CDR3 DNA reads TGCAGCGTGAGCCGGTTGAACACTGAAGCTTTCTTT.

This clonotype was detected a few times. Here the CDR3 DNA reads TGTGCCAGCAGCTCCCAGACAGGCAGCCTCTCCTACGAGCAGTACTTC. As protein: CASSSQTGSLSYEQYF. The chain couples TRBV7-9 to TRBJ2-7, with D tentatively TRBD1 (6 bases). The CDR3 sequence is 16 residues long. The germline V and J ends were trimmed by 4 bases and 0 bases, with 16 bases remaining between them. Germline CDR1 reads SEHNR; CDR2 reads FQNEAQ (reference sequence).

For the CDR3, the DNA is TGTGCCACCAGCAGAGATGCGAGGGGGCAAGTAACTGAAGCTTTCTTT. Translated, it gives CATSRDARGQVTEAFF. V is TRBV15 and J is TRBJ1-1; 7 nucleotides line up with TRBD1. Germline CDR1 is LNHNV and CDR2 is YYDKDF (reference sequence). J gave up 5 bases and V 0 bases, and 9 bases lay outside the gene matches. The CDR3 contains 16 residues.

At least ten counts were recorded for this clonotype. The chain is built from TRBV7-2 and TRBJ1-1; maybe TRBD1 (6 bases). CDR3 length: 15 amino acids. The germline gives CDR1 SGHTA, CDR2 FQGNSA. Trimming shortened V by 1 base and J by 4 bases, and 13 bases separated the two germline ends. CDR3 sequence (DNA): TGTGCCAGCAGCTTAGTAGCGGGGGCCACCACTGAAGCTTTCTTT. Amino acid sequence: CASSLVAGATTEAFF.

This chain connects TRBV12-3 or TRBV12-4 to TRBJ2-6, with D tentatively TRBD1 (6 bases). Trimming stripped 2 bases from V and 4 bases from J, with 9 bases between. CDR3 size: 15 residues. This chain's CDR3 is CASSLTGMGANVLTF. CDR3 nucleotide sequence: TGTGCCAGCAGTTTAACAGGGATGGGGGCCAACGTCCTGACTTTC.